The 5 T cell receptor beta chains below come from one sample, sequenced in a study of OX40 agonist ivuxolimab in advanced cancers. Repertoires were generated with immunoSEQ multiplex PCR, while TCRdb's copy carries only in-frame clones and drops some. The sample records approximately 82,000 clones, around 85% being singletons. Sequenced here: CD4+ or CD8+ T cells sorted from blood, sampled in a trial of the OX40 agonist ivuxolimab. These receptors originate from an adult with an advanced solid tumor such as melanoma, head and neck, liver or kidney cancer.

This clone was recorded only once. The chain couples TRBV5-1 to TRBJ2-3, with D tentatively TRBD1 (5 bases). CDR3 length: 15 amino acids. Trimming shortened V by 2 bases and J by 0 bases, and 10 bases separated the two germline ends. Per the germline V gene, CDR1 is SGHRS and CDR2 is YFSETQ. Here the CDR3 reads CASSFESGSTDTQYF. CDR3 nucleotide sequence: TGCGCCAGCAGCTTCGAGTCAGGGAGCACAGATACGCAGTATTTT. The whole variable domain, filled in from reference TRBV5-1 and TRBJ2-3, reads KAGVTQTPRYLIKTRGQQVTLSCSPISGHRSVSWYQQTPGQGLQFLFEYFSETQRNKGNFPGRFSGRQFSNSRSEMNVSTLELGDSALYLCASSFESGSTDTQYFGPGTRLTVL.

This sequence joins TRBV6-1 and TRBJ1-3; D may be TRBD1 (6 bases). Trimming pared 3 bases from V and 4 bases from J, leaving 10 bases between. CDR1 is MNHNS, CDR2 SASEGT, per germline. This CDR3 is 14 amino acids long. The DNA for the CDR3 is TGTGCCAGCAGTGACGGGACAAACGGAAACACCATATATTTT. It codes for CASSDGTNGNTIYF.

This chain links TRBV28 with TRBJ1-2; 8 bases align to TRBD1. Germline CDR1 is MDHEN and CDR2 is SYDVKM. V lost 7 bases to trimming and J lost 4 bases; unmatched junction nucleotides: 8. This CDR3 comprises 14 residues. The CDR3 DNA sequence: TGTGCCAGCACTCCCTCGGACAGGGCCTATGGCTACACCTTC. Translating gives CASTPSDRAYGYTF.

This chain joins TRBV15 and TRBJ1-1; 7 bases agree with TRBD1. V was clipped by 0 bases and J by 5 bases; unmatched bases: 6. The CDR3 has 15 residues. The germline V gene encodes CDR1 LNHNV and CDR2 YYDKDF (reference sequence). CDR3 coding DNA: TGTGCCACCAGCAGAGATCGGGTGGGACAGACTGAAGCTTTCTTT. Amino acids: CATSRDRVGQTEAFF.

V and J are TRBV5-5 and TRBJ1-2; 9 bases are shared with TRBD1. Germline V CDR1 and CDR2: SGHKS, YYEKEE (reference sequence). The CDR3 consists of 15 residues. The ends lost 3 bases at V and 4 bases at J; junction bases unmatched: 7. CDR3 nucleotide sequence: TGTGCCAGCAGCTCCGGGACAGGGTATCGCTATGGCTACACCTTC. Encoded protein: CASSSGTGYRYGYTF.